Following are 28 T cell receptor beta chains from one sample sequenced in a study of control samples from healthy donors and cancer patients. Produced via immunoSEQ multiplex PCR; TCRdb's table is partial and in-frame only. In the table there are about 140,000 clones, 90% to 95% of which are singletons. Sequences were obtained from blood. The receptors shown here come from a man aged 35 to 55 in good health.

The chain joins TRBV5-8 to TRBJ1-6; D may be TRBD1 (6 bases). The CDR3 runs 17 residues. Germline V gene lookup returns CDR1 SGHTS and CDR2 YDEGEE. V lost 3 bases, J lost 9 bases, and 22 bases lay in between. The DNA for the CDR3 is TGTGCCAGCAGCTCGAAGAAGTTAGCAGGGACAACTTCACCCCTCCACTTT. It codes for CASSSKKLAGTTSPLHF.

The chain combines TRBV7-8 with TRBJ2-7, with 9 nucleotides matching TRBD1. The CDR3 has 14 residues. Germline CDR1 reads SGHVS; CDR2 reads FQNEAQ. V trimming: 2 bases; J trimming: 12 bases; junction bases outside the gene matches: 11. The CDR3 DNA is TGTGCCAGCAGCTTACCCTTAGGGACAGGGCGCTTGTACTTC. Its protein product is CASSLPLGTGRLYF.

Worth noting for this clone: The sample contains more than one DNA sequence encoding this CDR3. The chain has TRBV9 and TRBJ2-2; TRBD2 is a possible D gene (5 bases). Trimming removed 0 bases from V and 1 base from J, with 7 bases in between. Per germline, CDR1 SGDLS and CDR2 YYNGEE. This CDR3 has 15 amino acids. This CDR3 is CASSVGGGNTGELFF. DNA of the CDR3: TGTGCCAGCAGCGTAGGAGGAGGGAACACCGGGGAGCTGTTTTTT.

V usage is TRBV11-2 and J usage is TRBJ2-3; weak D call: TRBD1 (5 bases). V lost 5 bases and J 1 base, leaving 16 bases between the germline ends. This CDR3 has 16 amino acids. From germline, CDR1 is SGHAT and CDR2 FQNNGV. CDR3 DNA sequence: TGTGCCAGCAGCCTGAATGGGCAGGGCGGCACAGATACGCAGTATTTT. Its translation: CASSLNGQGGTDTQYF.

This rearrangement joins TRBV4-1 to TRBJ2-3; 9 bases line up with TRBD1. Unmatched junction bases numbered 6, after V lost 1 base and J lost 4 bases. Per the germline V gene, CDR1 is MGHRA and CDR2 is YSYEKL. The CDR3 spans 16 residues. CDR3 sequence reads: CASSQVGTGKSDTQYF. In nucleotides, the CDR3 is TGCGCCAGCAGCCAAGTTGGGACAGGGAAGTCAGATACGCAGTATTTT.

The rearrangement joins TRBV12-2 to TRBJ1-1; the DNA was not compared with TRBD1, the D call given in the table. TRBV12-2 is assigned pseudogene status. CDR3 size: 12 residues. The CDR3 loop reads CASRRQGPEAFF. CDR3 DNA sequence: TGTGCAAGTCGTAGACAGGGCCCTGAAGCTTTCTTT.

This sequence joins TRBV4-3 and TRBJ1-3, with a tentative D call TRBD1 (5 bases). Germline V gene sequence: CDR1 LGHNA, CDR2 YSLEER. CDR3 length: 16 amino acids. V lost 1 base and J 0 bases, leaving 10 bases between the germline ends. This CDR3 reads CASSQVAGSSGNTIYF. CDR3 DNA: TGCGCCAGCAGCCAAGTCGCAGGGAGCTCTGGAAACACCATATATTTT.

This chain links TRBV5-6 with TRBJ1-1, with D perhaps TRBD1 (6 bases). The CDR3 has 16 residues. Germline CDR1 SGHDT, CDR2 YYEEEE. Trimming left V 7 bases short and J 4 bases short, with 23 bases between. The CDR3 nucleotides read TGTGCCAGCGCCGCCATCGGGGGCCCGGGCGGCACTGAAGCTTTCTTT. It encodes CASAAIGGPGGTEAFF. Full variable domain (missing parts from reference TRBV5-6 and TRBJ1-1): DAGVTQSPTHLIKTRGQQVTLRCSPKSGHDTVSWYQQALGQGPQFIFQYYEEEERQRGNFPDRFSGHQFPNYSSELNVNALLLGDSALYLCASAAIGGPGGTEAFFGQGTRLTVV.

The sample holds one count of this clone. The chain combines TRBV10-3 with TRBJ1-1; D possibly corresponds to TRBD1 (5 bases). Trimming removed 8 bases from V and 1 base from J, with 17 bases in between. The germline CDR1 and CDR2 sequences are ENHRY and SYGVKD. The CDR3 consists of 15 residues. Here the CDR3 reads CAIGSTPTENTEAFF. The CDR3 region has the DNA TGTGCCATCGGAAGCACCCCGACAGAGAACACTGAAGCTTTCTTT.

This clone was counted a few times. J is TRBJ2-5 and V is TRBV3-1 (or the pseudogene TRBV3-2), with no clear D. V lost 5 bases to trimming and J lost 3 bases, with 10 bases between them. Per germline, CDR1 LGHDT and CDR2 YNNKEL (reference sequence). This CDR3 is built from 13 residues. CDR3 nucleotide sequence: TGTGCCAGCAGCTGCCGGGCCAAAGAGACCCAGTACTTC. Translated, it gives CASSCRAKETQYF.

The chain uses TRBV2 and TRBJ2-3, with 9 positions matching TRBD2. J gave up 4 bases and V 2 bases, and 7 bases lay outside the gene matches. This CDR3 comprises 16 residues. CDR1 and CDR2 from the germline V gene are SNHLY and FYNNEI. CDR3: CASSELLRGGSDTQYF. As DNA, the CDR3 is TGTGCCAGCAGTGAACTGTTGCGGGGGGGGTCAGATACGCAGTATTTT.

V is TRBV11-2 and J is TRBJ1-4; D call uncertain. CDR3 length: 17 residues. The germline gives CDR1 SGHAT, CDR2 FQNNGV. The germline V and J ends were trimmed by 2 bases and 5 bases, with 18 bases remaining between them. The CDR3 region is CASSLTPIRYTNEKLFF. In DNA, the CDR3 is TGTGCCAGCAGCTTAACTCCCATCAGGTATACGAATGAAAAACTGTTTTTT.

The chain couples TRBV28 to TRBJ1-2; D is undetermined. V gave up 2 bases and J gave up 8 bases, with 12 bases separating them. This CDR3 has 13 residues. Germline V gene sequence: CDR1 MDHEN, CDR2 SYDVKM. This CDR3 is CASSLRNTDGYTF. In DNA form, the CDR3 reads TGTGCCAGCAGTTTACGAAACACGGACGGCTACACCTTC.

The chain combines TRBV4-1 with TRBJ1-1; 7 positions agree with TRBD1. The CDR3 is made up of 15 amino acids. Germline CDR1 MGHRA, CDR2 YSYEKL. With 4 bases clipped from V and 1 base from J, the junction kept 6 bases outside the gene matches. The CDR3 DNA reads as TGCGCCAGCAGCCCAGAGGGACAGCCGAACACTGAAGCTTTCTTT. Its translation: CASSPEGQPNTEAFF.

This chain links TRBV6-5 with TRBJ1-5, with 8 bases fitting TRBD1. With V trimmed by 6 bases and J by 6 bases, 4 bases remained unmatched. The CDR3 covers 13 residues. Germline V gene lookup returns CDR1 MNHEY and CDR2 SVGAGI. CDR3 in amino acids: CASRQGVSQPQHF. The CDR3 region has the DNA TGTGCCAGCAGACAGGGGGTCAGTCAGCCCCAGCATTTT.

This chain joins TRBV6-6 and TRBJ2-5, with unresolved D. V lost 5 bases, J lost 5 bases, and 12 bases lay in between. Germline CDR1 reads MNHNY; CDR2 reads SVGAGI (reference sequence). The CDR3 length is 13 residues. CDR3 residues: CASSALGMETQYF. CDR3 DNA: TGTGCCAGCAGTGCCCTAGGGATGGAGACCCAGTACTTC.

The chain combines TRBV9 with TRBJ2-1; D unclear. The CDR3 consists of 12 residues. V gave up 0 bases and J gave up 9 bases, with 7 bases separating them. The germline V gene has CDR1 SGDLS and CDR2 YYNGEE. The CDR3 DNA follows: TGTGCCAGCAGCGTAGCTCAAGGTGAGCAGTTCTTC. Translation gives CASSVAQGEQFF. Drawing the rest from reference TRBV9 and TRBJ2-1, the complete variable domain is DSGVTQTPKHLITATGQRVTLRCSPRSGDLSVYWYQQSLDQGLQFLIQYYNGEERAKGNILERFSAQQFPDLHSELNLSSLELGDSALYFCASSVAQGEQFFGPGTRLTVL.

The chain links TRBV24-1 to TRBJ1-1, with D unclear. CDR1 is KGHDR and CDR2 is SFDVKD in the germline V gene. The CDR3 spans 12 residues. Deletions cut 7 bases from V and 5 bases from J, with 10 bases between. CDR3 sequence: CATRTAGTEAFF. DNA for the CDR3: TGTGCCACCAGGACTGCCGGGACTGAAGCTTTCTTT.

In this sample, this clone turned up once. The chain has TRBV10-3 and TRBJ2-1, with 8 bases aligning to TRBD2. V shed 0 bases and J 7 bases; nucleotides not matched to a gene: 5. Germline loops: CDR1 ENHRY, CDR2 SYGVKD. There are 15 residues in the CDR3. CDR3 DNA: TGTGCCATCAGTGAGTCCGCGGCTAGCGGGAATGAGCAGTTCTTC. Translated: CAISESAASGNEQFF.

This chain links TRBV6-5 with TRBJ1-1; D possibly corresponds to TRBD1 (6 bases). Deletions cut 5 bases from V and 5 bases from J, with 12 bases between. CDR1 is MNHEY, CDR2 SVGAGI, per germline. The CDR3 spans 13 residues. CDR3 in amino acids: CASSPGAWTEAFF. In DNA form, the CDR3 reads TGTGCCAGCAGTCCAGGGGCTTGGACTGAAGCTTTCTTT.

The chain couples TRBV28 to TRBJ2-7; D remains ambiguous. Between the trimmed V and J ends, which lost 5 bases and 3 bases, there was a span of 14 bases. Germline lookup yields CDR1 MDHEN and CDR2 SYDVKM. The CDR3 spans 14 residues. CDR3 sequence reads: CASSGLPPSYEQYF. The CDR3 DNA reads as TGTGCCAGCAGTGGGCTACCTCCAAGCTACGAGCAGTACTTC.

The chain links TRBV10-1 to TRBJ2-7; no clear D gene. The CDR3 runs 13 residues. The germline gives CDR1 WNHNN, CDR2 SYGVQD (reference sequence). V lost 3 bases, J lost 2 bases, and 8 bases lay in between. CDR3 bases: TGCGCCAGCAGTGATCAGGATCCCTACGAGCAGTACTTC. Residues: CASSDQDPYEQYF.

The V gene is TRBV5-6, the J gene TRBJ2-5; possible D gene TRBD1, 5 bases. CDR1 SGHDT and CDR2 YYEEEE come from the germline V gene. V shed 5 bases and J shed 1 base, with 9 bases lying between them. The CDR3 totals 13 residues. CDR3 DNA: TGTGCCAGCAGGTGGACAAGCCAAGAGACCCAGTACTTC. Translation: CASRWTSQETQYF.

This sequence joins TRBV4-1 and TRBJ1-2; D uncertain. CDR3 length equals 13 residues. Germline CDR1 is MGHRA and CDR2 is YSYEKL. The ends were cut back, 0 bases at V and 4 bases at J, with 6 bases in the middle. Written as DNA, the CDR3 is TGCGCCAGCAGCCAAGAGGTGGGCTATGGCTACACCTTC. Its translation is CASSQEVGYGYTF.

The chain combines TRBV5-6 with TRBJ1-1; no clear D gene. Germline V gene sequence: CDR1 SGHDT, CDR2 YYEEEE. The CDR3 totals 15 residues. Trimming shortened V by 0 bases and J by 5 bases, and 14 bases separated the two germline ends. The CDR3 sequence is CASSLVGGLATEAFF. The CDR3 DNA follows: TGTGCCAGCAGCTTGGTGGGTGGGTTGGCAACTGAAGCTTTCTTT.

V usage is TRBV15 and J usage is TRBJ2-7; D is tentatively TRBD1 or TRBD2 (5 bases each). This CDR3 contains 16 residues. V shed 0 bases and J shed 3 bases, with 15 bases lying between them. Germline V gives CDR1 LNHNV, CDR2 YYDKDF (reference sequence). In DNA form, the CDR3 reads TGTGCCACCAGCAGAGATTTAAGGGACGCCGACTACGAGCAGTACTTC. This codes for CATSRDLRDADYEQYF. Complete variable domain (other parts from reference TRBV15 and TRBJ2-7): DAMVIQNPRYQVTQFGKPVTLSCSQTLNHNVMYWYQQKSSQAPKLLFHYYDKDFNNEADTPDNFQSRRPNTSFCFLDIRSPGLGDTAMYLCATSRDLRDADYEQYFGPGTRLTVT.

The chain is built from TRBV28 and TRBJ2-1, with D maybe TRBD1 (5 bases). Trimming cost V 4 bases and J 6 bases, with 13 bases left between them. This CDR3 contains 14 residues. Looked up from germline, CDR1 is MDHEN and CDR2 is SYDVKM. The CDR3 DNA is TGTGCCAGCAGTTCGACAGTAAAAGCCAATGAGCAGTTCTTC. Its translation is CASSSTVKANEQFF.

The count of this clone is one. The chain combines TRBV7-9 with TRBJ2-3, with TRBD2 identical over 8 bases. CDR3 size: 16 residues. With V trimmed by 6 bases and J by 1 base, 9 bases remained unmatched. CDR1 is SEHNR, CDR2 FQNEAQ, per germline (reference sequence). The CDR3 here is CASRPPPGGGTDTQYF. The CDR3 nucleotides read TGTGCCAGCAGACCCCCCCCGGGAGGGGGCACAGATACGCAGTATTTT.